The 22 T cell receptor beta chains reported below all come from one sample, sequenced in a study of blood T cell repertoires in COVID-19. Generated by immunoSEQ multiplex PCR, the TCRdb table keeps only in-frame clones and is missing some. The sample includes 180,000 or so clones, about nine tenths of them seen just once. Source material: peripheral blood. These receptors all come from an older woman with COVID-19, enrolled during active disease.

V gene TRBV19 combines with J gene TRBJ2-7; D gene ambiguous. Trimming took off 5 bases at V and 0 bases at J, with 11 bases between the two ends. This CDR3 is built from 14 residues. Germline V gene sequence: CDR1 LNHDA, CDR2 SQIVND (reference sequence). The chain's CDR3 is CASSQVALSYEQYF. The DNA for the CDR3 is TGTGCCAGTAGTCAAGTAGCACTCTCCTACGAGCAGTACTTC.

The chain's CDR3 is CASSGGQSYEQYF. As DNA, the CDR3 is TGTGCCAGTAGCGGGGGACAGTCCTACGAGCAGTACTTC. The chain uses TRBV19 and TRBJ2-7; D may be TRBD1 (7 bases). CDR1 and CDR2 from the germline V gene are LNHDA and SQIVND (reference sequence). V lost 6 bases and J 1 base, leaving 10 bases between the germline ends. This CDR3 is built from 13 residues.

The chain recombines TRBV11-3 with TRBJ2-1; 7 bases match TRBD1. J gave up 2 bases and V 6 bases, and 4 bases lay outside the gene matches. The CDR3 covers 14 residues. Germline V lookup: CDR1 SGHNT, CDR2 YENEEA. The CDR3 sequence: CASSPGGPYNEQFF. As DNA, the CDR3 is TGTGCCAGCAGTCCAGGGGGTCCCTACAATGAGCAGTTCTTC.

The genes are TRBV18 and TRBJ1-1, with 8 bases lining up with TRBD1. The length of the CDR3 is 15 residues. With V trimmed by 6 bases and J by 1 base, 7 bases remained unmatched. Germline V gives CDR1 KGHSH, CDR2 LQKENI. CDR3 amino acids: CASSLQGGWNTEAFF. DNA of the CDR3: TGTGCCAGCTCCTTACAGGGGGGTTGGAACACTGAAGCTTTCTTT.

This clone was recorded only once. This rearrangement joins TRBV11-2 to TRBJ2-3, with TRBD2 matching over 8 bases. This CDR3 region has 18 residues. The germline gives CDR1 SGHAT, CDR2 FQNNGV. After removal of 6 bases from V and 0 bases from J, the junction contained 14 bases not matched to a gene. The CDR3 DNA sequence: TGTGCCAGCAGTTCGAGCGTACTGGCTAGCGGGAGCACAGATACGCAGTATTTT. Its translation is CASSSSVLASGSTDTQYF.

A single count supports this clone. The chain couples TRBV5-6 to TRBJ2-7; TRBD1 agrees at 7 bases. Trimming cost V 4 bases and J 2 bases; bases outside gene matches: 6. This CDR3 region has 14 residues. Germline loops: CDR1 SGHDT, CDR2 YYEEEE. CDR3 region: CASSGDSQTYEQYF. The DNA of the CDR3 is TGTGCCAGCAGCGGGGACAGCCAAACCTACGAGCAGTACTTC.

The CDR3 DNA is TGTGCCAGTAGTGTGCAGGGGGCAAACACCATATATTTT. This encodes CASSVQGANTIYF. This chain joins TRBV19 and TRBJ1-3; 8 nucleotides agree with TRBD1. The germline V gene has CDR1 LNHDA and CDR2 SQIVND (reference sequence). J was trimmed by 6 bases and V by 5 bases; bases with no gene match: 3. The CDR3 runs to 13 residues.

This chain uses TRBV30 with TRBJ1-4; TRBD1 aligns across 7 bases. V shed 2 bases and J 7 bases; nucleotides not matched to a gene: 1. CDR1 and CDR2 from the germline V gene are GTSNPN and SVGIG (reference sequence). This CDR3 comprises 12 residues. The DNA for the CDR3 is TGTGCCTGGAGTCAGGGGGGTGAAAAACTGTTTTTT. It is translated as CAWSQGGEKLFF.

A single count supports this clone. The gene calls are TRBV11-1 and TRBJ1-5, with D perhaps matching TRBD1 (5 bases). This CDR3 is 13 amino acids long. V was shortened by 3 bases and J by 4 bases, with 7 bases between the two germline ends. Germline values: CDR1 SGHAT, CDR2 FQDESV (reference sequence). The DNA of the CDR3 is TGTGCCAGCAGCTTCGGGGGGAATCAGCCCCAGCATTTT. Translated, it gives CASSFGGNQPQHF.

The rearrangement links TRBV6-6 to TRBJ1-5, with 9 bases aligning to TRBD1. The CDR3 length is 16 residues. V lost 5 bases and J lost 6; bases outside the gene matches: 11. Germline V gene sequence: CDR1 MNHNY, CDR2 SVGAGI (reference sequence). CDR3 sequence: CASSHPVGQGGQPQHF. CDR3 DNA: TGTGCCAGCAGTCACCCCGTGGGACAGGGCGGTCAGCCCCAGCATTTT.

The count of this clone is one. V gene TRBV4-2 combines with J gene TRBJ1-2; TRBD1 aligns across 9 bases. The germline CDR1 and CDR2 sequences are LGHNA and YNFKEQ. This CDR3 contains 18 residues. Losses at the gene ends were 0 bases for V and 1 base for J; bases not matched to a gene: 9. CDR3 sequence reads: CASSQDHGGDRVNYGYTF. CDR3 coding DNA: TGTGCCAGCAGCCAAGATCATGGAGGGGACAGGGTTAACTATGGCTACACCTTC.

The chain uses TRBV3-1 (or the pseudogene TRBV3-2) and TRBJ2-2; a possible D gene is TRBD2 (6 bases). Germline lookup yields CDR1 LGHDT and CDR2 YNNKEL (reference sequence). The CDR3 spans 18 residues. Trimming removed 4 bases at V and 0 bases at J, with 18 bases between. The CDR3: CASSPLDIAVSNTGELFF. For the CDR3, the DNA is TGTGCCAGCAGCCCACTGGATATAGCGGTATCGAACACCGGGGAGCTGTTTTTT.

The genes are TRBV5-8 and TRBJ2-1; the D gene is possibly TRBD2 (6 bases). The CDR3 sequence is 14 residues long. V dropped 0 bases and J dropped 9 bases, with 13 bases sitting between them. The germline CDR1 and CDR2 sequences are SGHTS and YDEGEE. CDR3: CASSLVTGLGEQFF. CDR3 sequence (DNA): TGTGCCAGCAGCTTGGTCACGGGACTTGGTGAGCAGTTCTTC.

This clone occurred a few times. The chain has TRBV7-6 and TRBJ1-5, with D possibly being TRBD1 (6 bases). The CDR3 is made up of 16 amino acids. V lost 1 base and J 7 bases, leaving 17 bases between the germline ends. From germline, CDR1 is SGHVS and CDR2 FNYEAQ. The CDR3 reads CASSLDIGGLKQPQHF. The CDR3 coding sequence is TGTGCCAGCAGCTTAGATATCGGGGGGCTAAAGCAGCCCCAGCATTTT.

This rearrangement joins TRBV2 to TRBJ2-7; possible D gene TRBD2, 7 bases. V lost 9 bases to trimming and J lost 4 bases, with 19 bases between them. The CDR3 has 14 residues. From germline, CDR1 is SNHLY and CDR2 FYNNEI. The CDR3 protein is CARGRGASGYEQYF. In nucleotides, the CDR3 is TGTGCCAGGGGACGGGGGGCAAGTGGGTACGAGCAGTACTTC.

With regard to this clone: The DNA is left out, because the CDR3 cannot be placed on it with certainty; the CDR3 is given as TCRdb lists it. This chain links TRBV28 with TRBJ1-1; TRBD1 is taken as the D call from the table, unchecked against the DNA. The CDR3 is 16 residues long, ends included. Germline CDR1 MDHEN, CDR2 SYDVKM. The chain's CDR3 is CASSLFLSSGGPEAFF.

This CDR3 is CASSNGGGLQETQYF. CDR3 DNA: TGTGCCAGTAGTAACGGGGGAGGGTTACAAGAGACCCAGTACTTC. The chain carries TRBV19 and TRBJ2-5; 7 bases are a match to TRBD2. The germline gives CDR1 LNHDA, CDR2 SQIVND (reference sequence). CDR3 length: 15 amino acids. The ends lost 4 bases at V and 2 bases at J; junction bases unmatched: 7.

This clone was counted only a few times. The chain couples TRBV7-9 to TRBJ1-4, with a possible D match to TRBD1 (6 bases). V lost 1 base to trimming and J lost 7 bases, with 13 bases between them. Germline values: CDR1 SEHNR, CDR2 FQNEAQ (reference sequence). This CDR3 has 15 amino acids. The CDR3 protein is CASSLEGVLGEKLFF. In nucleotides, the CDR3 is TGTGCCAGCAGCTTAGAGGGGGTTTTGGGTGAAAAACTGTTTTTT.

V usage is TRBV14 and J usage is TRBJ2-7; 7 positions match TRBD2. After removal of 0 bases from V and 3 bases from J, the junction contained 2 bases not matched to a gene. Germline lookup yields CDR1 SGHDN and CDR2 FVKESK. This CDR3 spans 14 amino acids. CDR3 DNA sequence: TGTGCCAGCAGCCAAGATGGGGGGGTCTACGAGCAGTACTTC. Its translation is CASSQDGGVYEQYF.

The chain has TRBV18 and TRBJ2-1, with 8 nucleotides matching TRBD2. V lost 3 bases to trimming and J lost 0 bases; unmatched junction nucleotides: 4. This CDR3 contains 16 residues. Germline V gives CDR1 KGHSH, CDR2 LQKENI. CDR3 coding DNA: TGTGCCAGCTCACCCCTACTAGCGGACTCCTACAATGAGCAGTTCTTC. Its translation: CASSPLLADSYNEQFF.

This clone was found a few times. The CDR3 reads CASSQLLTSGSFEQYF. CDR3 DNA sequence: TGCGCCAGCAGCCAATTATTGACTAGCGGGAGTTTCGAGCAGTACTTC. The rearrangement joins TRBV4-1 to TRBJ2-7, with TRBD2 matching 12 bases. CDR1 is MGHRA and CDR2 is YSYEKL in the germline V gene. This CDR3 comprises 16 residues. The V gene end was trimmed by 2 bases and the J gene end by 6 bases; junction bases not matched to a gene: 8.

The gene calls are TRBV19 and TRBJ2-7, with 9 bases matching TRBD1. The germline V gene has CDR1 LNHDA and CDR2 SQIVND (reference sequence). J was trimmed by 2 bases and V by 1 base; bases with no gene match: 3. This CDR3 is built from 15 residues. The CDR3, as DNA: TGTGCCAGTAGTATAGGTGGACAGGGGACCTACGAGCAGTACTTC. It is translated as CASSIGGQGTYEQYF.